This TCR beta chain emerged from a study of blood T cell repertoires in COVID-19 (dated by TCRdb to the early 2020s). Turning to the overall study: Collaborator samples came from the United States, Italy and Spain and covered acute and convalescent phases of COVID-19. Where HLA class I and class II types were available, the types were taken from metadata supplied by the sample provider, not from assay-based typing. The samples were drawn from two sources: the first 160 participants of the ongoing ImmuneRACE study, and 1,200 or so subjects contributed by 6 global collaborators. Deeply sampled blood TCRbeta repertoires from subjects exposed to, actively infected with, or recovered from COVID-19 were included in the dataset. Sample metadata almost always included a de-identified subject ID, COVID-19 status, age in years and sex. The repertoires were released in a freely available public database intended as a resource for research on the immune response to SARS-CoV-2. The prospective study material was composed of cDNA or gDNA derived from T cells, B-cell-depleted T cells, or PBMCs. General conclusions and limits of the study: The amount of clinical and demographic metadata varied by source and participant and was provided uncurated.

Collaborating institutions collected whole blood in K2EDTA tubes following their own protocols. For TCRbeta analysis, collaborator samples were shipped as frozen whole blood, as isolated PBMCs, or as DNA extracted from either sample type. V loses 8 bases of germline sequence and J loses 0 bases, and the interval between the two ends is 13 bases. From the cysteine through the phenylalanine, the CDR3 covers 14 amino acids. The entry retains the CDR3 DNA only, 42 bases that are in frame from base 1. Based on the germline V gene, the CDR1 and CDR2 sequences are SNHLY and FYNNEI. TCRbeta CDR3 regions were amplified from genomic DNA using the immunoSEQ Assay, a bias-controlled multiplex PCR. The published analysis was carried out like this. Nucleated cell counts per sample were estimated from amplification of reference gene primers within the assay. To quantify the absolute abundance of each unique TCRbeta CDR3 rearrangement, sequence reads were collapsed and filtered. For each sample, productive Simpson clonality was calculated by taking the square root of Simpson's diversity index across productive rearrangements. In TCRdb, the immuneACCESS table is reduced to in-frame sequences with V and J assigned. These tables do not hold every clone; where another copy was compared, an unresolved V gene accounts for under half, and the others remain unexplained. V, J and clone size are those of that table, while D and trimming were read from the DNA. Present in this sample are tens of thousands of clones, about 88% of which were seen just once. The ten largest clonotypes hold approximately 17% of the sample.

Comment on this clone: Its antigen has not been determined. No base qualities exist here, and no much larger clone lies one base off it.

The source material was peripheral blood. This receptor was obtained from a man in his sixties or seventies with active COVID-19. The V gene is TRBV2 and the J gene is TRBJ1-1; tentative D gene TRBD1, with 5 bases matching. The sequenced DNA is TGTGCCAGCGGGCGGGGGTTTCTGAACACTGAAGCTTTCTTT. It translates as CASGRGFLNTEAFF.